A single sample is the source of the 25 T cell receptor beta chains below, sequenced in a study of T cells in Graves' hyperthyroidism and ophthalmopathy. There were TCR beta CDR3 regions amplified from RNA transcripts. First-round RT-PCR targeting the TCR CDR3 was performed with the HTBI primer set. TCRdb used MiXCR to reprocess the multiplex PCR reads, holding one entry per CDR3 protein. The repertoire includes fewer than 900,000 distinct CDR3 sequences, approximately 16% of them detected once, and about 8.4% sits in the top ten. The sequencing sample was made of blood. The source is a man younger than 35 with Graves' hyperthyroidism.

This clonotype occurred many times. V gene TRBV7-9 combines with J gene TRBJ2-1; a possible D gene is TRBD2 (6 bases). The length of the CDR3 is 15 residues. The ends were cut back, 5 bases at V and 2 bases at J, with 13 bases in the middle. The germline gives CDR1 SEHNR, CDR2 FQNEAQ (reference sequence). CDR3 sequence (DNA): TGTGCCAGCAGCCCCCTCGGGAGAGCCTACAATGAGCAGTTCTTC. It is translated as CASSPLGRAYNEQFF.

In DNA form, the CDR3 reads TGTGCCAGCAGTCCCCTGACAGGGGTTAGCTATGGCTACACCTTC. Protein sequence: CASSPLTGVSYGYTF. The V call is TRBV27, the J call TRBJ1-2; 8 bases match TRBD1. The CDR3 length is 15 residues. After removal of 5 bases from V and 4 bases from J, the junction contained 9 bases not matched to a gene. The germline CDR1 and CDR2 sequences are MNHEY and SMNVEV (reference sequence).

This clonotype occurred many times. The rearrangement links TRBV11-2 to TRBJ1-1; D unresolved. The CDR3 spans 14 residues. Trimming removed 3 bases from V and 10 bases from J, with 18 bases in between. Germline V lookup: CDR1 SGHAT, CDR2 FQNNGV. CDR3 DNA sequence: TGTGCCAGCAGCTTTGCCGGGCCTCTCTCGGGAGCTTTCTTT. This gives the protein CASSFAGPLSGAFF.

This clonotype was seen more than once but under ten times. J is TRBJ2-1 and V is TRBV7-2; D remains unclear. The V gene's germline CDR1 is SGHTA and CDR2 FQGNSA. Trimming took off 5 bases at V and 2 bases at J, with 13 bases between the two ends. The CDR3 is made up of 15 amino acids. In DNA, the CDR3 is TGTGCCAGCAGCCCCCCCGGAGAAGCCTACAATGAGCAGTTCTTC. The encoded protein is CASSPPGEAYNEQFF.

The J gene is TRBJ2-1, the V gene TRBV24-1; 12 positions match TRBD2. Per the germline V gene, CDR1 is KGHDR and CDR2 is SFDVKD. The CDR3 contains 17 residues. Germline trimming cut 4 bases from V and 1 base from J; bases unmatched to any gene: 4. The CDR3 DNA sequence: TGTGCCACCAGTGAGGCTAGCGGGAGGGGATCCTACAATGAGCAGTTCTTC. Residues: CATSEASGRGSYNEQFF.

This clonotype appeared a few times. The rearrangement uses TRBV7-9 and TRBJ2-5; D gene uncertain. V shed 5 bases and J shed 4 bases, with 23 bases lying between them. The CDR3 consists of 17 residues. Germline V gives CDR1 SEHNR, CDR2 FQNEAQ (reference sequence). The CDR3, as DNA: TGTGCCAGCAGCCCGCTAAATGGGCGGTTAAAAGGAGAGACCCAGTACTTC. Translation gives CASSPLNGRLKGETQYF.

This chain's CDR3 is CASSQGTVRYTGELFF. The CDR3 DNA sequence: TGTGCCAGCAGCCAGGGAACAGTGAGGTACACCGGGGAGCTGTTTTTT. The rearrangement links TRBV3-1 to TRBJ2-2; D call uncertain. V gave up 3 bases and J gave up 3 bases, with 14 bases separating them. The CDR3 contains 16 residues. Germline V gives CDR1 LGHDT, CDR2 YNNKEL (reference sequence).

The gene calls are TRBV12-3 or TRBV12-4 and TRBJ2-2; 15 bases fit TRBD2. J was trimmed by 7 bases and V by 6 bases; bases with no gene match: 3. This CDR3 is 15 amino acids long. The chain's CDR3 is CASSGTSGRNGELFF. CDR3 DNA sequence: TGTGCCAGCAGCGGGACTAGCGGGAGGAACGGGGAGCTGTTTTTT.

This clonotype was observed at least ten times. V usage is TRBV18 and J usage is TRBJ1-2, with 8 bases matching TRBD1. The CDR3 covers 14 residues. Trimming took 4 bases from V and 7 from J; bases not matched to a gene: 8. The germline V gene encodes CDR1 KGHSH and CDR2 LQKENI. CDR3 coding DNA: TGTGCCAGCTCACTCTCGGACAGGGCAGCTGGCTACACCTTC. Amino acid sequence: CASSLSDRAAGYTF. The full variable domain, completed using reference TRBV18 and TRBJ1-2, is NAGVMQNPRHLVRRRGQEARLRCSPMKGHSHVYWYRQLPEEGLKFMVYLQKENIIDESGMPKERFSAEFPKEGPSILRIQQVVRGDSAAYFCASSLSDRAAGYTFGSGTRLTVV.

The gene calls are TRBV20-1 and TRBJ2-7; D not resolved. The germline V and J ends were trimmed by 2 bases and 3 bases, with 5 bases remaining between them. CDR1 and CDR2 (germline): DFQATT, SNEGSKA (reference sequence). CDR3 length: 11 residues. Here the CDR3 reads CSARLDYEQYF. The CDR3 DNA sequence: TGCAGTGCTAGACTAGACTACGAGCAGTACTTC.

This clonotype appeared a few times. V usage is TRBV6-4 and J usage is TRBJ2-7, with 10 bases matching TRBD2. Per germline, CDR1 MRHNA and CDR2 SNTAGT. The CDR3 contains 15 residues. V trimming: 2 bases; J trimming: 5 bases; junction bases outside the gene matches: 6. CDR3 nucleotide sequence: TGTGCCAGCAGTGACCATAGCGGGAGGTTCGACGAGCAGTACTTC. It translates to CASSDHSGRFDEQYF.

This chain connects TRBV11-3 to TRBJ2-5, with D unclear. Between the trimmed V and J ends, which lost 1 base and 1 base, there was a span of 10 bases. Germline assignment: CDR1 SGHNT and CDR2 YENEEA. This CDR3 has 15 residues. The CDR3 DNA reads as TGTGCCAGCAGCTTAGCTTGGGTTCCCCAAGAGACCCAGTACTTC. Translating it yields CASSLAWVPQETQYF.

The chain combines TRBV18 with TRBJ1-1, with 7 bases lining up with TRBD1. The CDR3 spans 15 residues. Losses at the gene ends were 3 bases for V and 3 bases for J; bases not matched to a gene: 7. Germline lookup yields CDR1 KGHSH and CDR2 LQKENI. The CDR3 nucleotides read TGTGCCAGCTCACCCTCCCCAGGGGGGGACACTGAAGCTTTCTTT. Residues: CASSPSPGGDTEAFF.

This clonotype was found a few times. The V call is TRBV28, the J call TRBJ2-3; no definite D call. Trimming took off 7 bases at V and 0 bases at J, with 11 bases between the two ends. The germline gives CDR1 MDHEN, CDR2 SYDVKM. The CDR3 covers 14 residues. As DNA, the CDR3 is TGTGCCAGCAAGGCCCCCGGTAGCACAGATACGCAGTATTTT. Its protein is CASKAPGSTDTQYF. Variable domain in full (rest from reference TRBV28 and TRBJ2-3): DVKVTQSSRYLVKRTGEKVFLECVQDMDHENMFWYRQDPGLGLRLIYFSYDVKMKEKGDIPEGYSVSREKKERFSLILESASTNQTSMYLCASKAPGSTDTQYFGPGTRLTVL.

This clonotype occurred a few times. The chain couples TRBV6-2 or TRBV6-3 to TRBJ2-1, with 8 nucleotides matching TRBD1. CDR3 length equals 15 residues. V was pared by 4 bases and J by 6 bases, with 8 bases of the junction left unmatched. Germline V CDR1 and CDR2: MNHEY, SVGEGT. DNA of the CDR3: TGTGCCAGCAGTTCTCCGGGACAGGTGGTCAATGAGCAGTTCTTC. Encoded protein: CASSSPGQVVNEQFF.

This clonotype showed up many times. The chain combines TRBV28 with TRBJ1-5, with D unclear. The CDR3 extends over 14 amino acids. The V gene lost 5 bases and the J gene lost 8 bases, with 16 bases spanning the gap. Germline V lookup: CDR1 MDHEN, CDR2 SYDVKM. The chain's CDR3 is CASSPPRGGEPQHF. CDR3 DNA: TGTGCCAGCAGTCCCCCCCGGGGTGGCGAGCCCCAGCATTTT.

The sample holds a few counts of this clonotype. This chain joins TRBV14 and TRBJ1-3, with 9 bases matching TRBD1. J lost 11 bases, V lost 5 bases, and 7 bases had no gene match. In germline, CDR1 is SGHDN, CDR2 FVKESK. This CDR3 comprises 13 residues. CDR3 in DNA: TGTGCCAGCAGCTCCGGGACAGGGCTCGCCATATATTTT. This encodes CASSSGTGLAIYF.

The chain joins TRBV4-3 to TRBJ2-2; D is perhaps TRBD2 (5 bases). The V end lost 4 bases, the J end lost 5 bases, and 20 bases lay between the germline ends. CDR1 is LGHNA and CDR2 is YSLEER in the germline V gene. The CDR3 spans 17 residues. The CDR3 DNA reads TGCGCCAGCAGCCCCCCTTCCGCAGCGGACGGGACCGGGGAGCTGTTTTTT. It translates to CASSPPSAADGTGELFF.

The chain combines TRBV20-1 with TRBJ1-1; D perhaps matches TRBD1 (5 bases). CDR3 length: 14 residues. Per the germline V gene, CDR1 is DFQATT and CDR2 is SNEGSKA (reference sequence). V lost 1 base and J lost 1, with 10 bases in between. As DNA, the CDR3 is TGCAGTGCTAGAGCCGGGGCCCCGAACACTGAAGCTTTCTTT. Protein product: CSARAGAPNTEAFF.

This clonotype occurred many times. V is TRBV20-1 and J is TRBJ2-5; TRBD2 aligns across 10 bases. Germline V gene lookup returns CDR1 DFQATT and CDR2 SNEGSKA (reference sequence). This CDR3 is built from 15 residues. The ends lost 1 base at V and 6 bases at J; junction bases unmatched: 8. The CDR3 coding sequence is TGCAGTGCTAGAGCTCCAGCGGGAGGGCCGCAGACCCAGTACTTC. Amino acids: CSARAPAGGPQTQYF.

This clonotype was counted many times. This sequence joins TRBV3-1 and TRBJ2-5, with 8 bases that match TRBD2. The CDR3 consists of 15 residues. After removal of 0 bases from V and 5 bases from J, the junction contained 5 bases not matched to a gene. From germline, CDR1 is LGHDT and CDR2 YNNKEL (reference sequence). CDR3 in DNA: TGTGCCAGCAGCCAAGAGGGACTAGTCATGGAGACCCAGTACTTC. This translates into CASSQEGLVMETQYF.

This clonotype was found many times. The J gene is TRBJ2-3, the V gene TRBV30; D gene ambiguous. The CDR3 has 13 amino acids. Germline-derived CDR1 and CDR2 are GTSNPN and SVGIG (reference sequence). V lost 2 bases and J 0 bases, leaving 6 bases between the germline ends. The CDR3 loop reads CAWSPASTDTQYF. CDR3 sequence (DNA): TGTGCCTGGAGTCCAGCTAGCACAGATACGCAGTATTTT.

This clonotype was picked up a small number of times. The V gene is TRBV10-3, the J gene TRBJ2-1, with 7 nucleotides matching TRBD2. The ends lost 4 bases at V and 7 bases at J; junction bases unmatched: 7. The CDR3 is 14 residues long. Germline loops: CDR1 ENHRY, CDR2 SYGVKD. This CDR3 is CAISGWGGSNEQFF. The CDR3, as DNA: TGTGCCATCAGTGGATGGGGGGGGAGTAATGAGCAGTTCTTC.

This chain joins TRBV28 and TRBJ2-1; TRBD1 matches 7 bases. The germline V gene has CDR1 MDHEN and CDR2 SYDVKM. The CDR3 length is 16 residues. Trimming at V came to 4 bases and at J to 0 bases, leaving 6 bases not matched to a gene. In DNA, the CDR3 is TGTGCCAGCAGTTCACAGGGGAGTAGCTCCTACAATGAGCAGTTCTTC. It is translated as CASSSQGSSSYNEQFF. Complete variable domain (other parts from reference TRBV28 and TRBJ2-1): DVKVTQSSRYLVKRTGEKVFLECVQDMDHENMFWYRQDPGLGLRLIYFSYDVKMKEKGDIPEGYSVSREKKERFSLILESASTNQTSMYLCASSSQGSSSYNEQFFGPGTRLTVL.

The genes are TRBV28 and TRBJ2-7; 8 bases align to TRBD2. From germline, CDR1 is MDHEN and CDR2 SYDVKM. V dropped 1 base and J dropped 7; count of bases not matched to a gene: 12. This CDR3 has 16 residues. The CDR3 loop reads CASSLFRTSSNYEQYF. The CDR3 nucleotides are TGTGCCAGCAGTTTATTTCGGACTAGCTCTAATTATGAGCAGTACTTC. The full variable domain, with the rest looked up from reference TRBV28 and TRBJ2-7, is DVKVTQSSRYLVKRTGEKVFLECVQDMDHENMFWYRQDPGLGLRLIYFSYDVKMKEKGDIPEGYSVSREKKERFSLILESASTNQTSMYLCASSLFRTSSNYEQYFGPGTRLTVT.